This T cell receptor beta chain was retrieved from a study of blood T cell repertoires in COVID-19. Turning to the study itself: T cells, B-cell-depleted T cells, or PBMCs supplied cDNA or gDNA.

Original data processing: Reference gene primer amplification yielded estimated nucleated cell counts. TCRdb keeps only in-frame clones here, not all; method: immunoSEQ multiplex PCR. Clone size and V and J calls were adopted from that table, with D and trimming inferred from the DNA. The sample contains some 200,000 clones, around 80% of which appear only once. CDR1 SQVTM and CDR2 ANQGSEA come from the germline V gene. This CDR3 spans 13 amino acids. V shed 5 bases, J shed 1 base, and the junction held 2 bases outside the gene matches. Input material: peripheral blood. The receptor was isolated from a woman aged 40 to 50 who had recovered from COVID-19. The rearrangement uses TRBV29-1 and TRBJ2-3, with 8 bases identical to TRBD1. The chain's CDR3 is CSVPTGGTDTQYF. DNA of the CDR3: TGCAGCGTTCCGACAGGGGGCACAGATACGCAGTATTTT.